A single sample gave rise to the 18 T cell receptor beta chains below, sequenced in a study of preoperative IRX-2 immunotherapy in early breast cancer. Treatment described: preoperative locoregional IRX-2 cytokine immunotherapy. Only in-frame clones appear in the TCRdb table, and some are missing; sequencing was by immunoSEQ multiplex PCR. The table lists roughly 25,000 clones, about four fifths of them singletons. This sample comprised lymph node tissue, obtained before IRX-2 immunotherapy. All receptors come from a human donor with breast cancer.

This chain joins TRBV18 and TRBJ1-5, with a possible D match to TRBD1 (6 bases). Germline-derived CDR1 and CDR2 are KGHSH and LQKENI. V lost 1 base, J lost 1 base, and 11 bases lay in between. This CDR3 has 16 residues. CDR3: CASSPLGQRSNQPQHF. CDR3 DNA: TGTGCCAGCTCACCACTTGGACAGAGAAGCAATCAGCCCCAGCATTTT.

This chain joins TRBV7-6 and TRBJ1-5; D not resolved. The CDR3 extends over 15 amino acids. With 1 base removed from V and 0 bases from J, the gap between germline ends came to 7 bases. In germline, CDR1 is SGHVS, CDR2 FNYEAQ. The CDR3 DNA follows: TGTGCCAGCAGCTTAGTCGGAAATAGCAATCAGCCCCAGCATTTT. Amino acids: CASSLVGNSNQPQHF.

CDR3 in amino acids: CASSSRDGTGGLGYTF. CDR3 coding DNA: TGTGCCAGCAGTTCCCGGGACGGGACAGGGGGCCTTGGCTACACCTTC. The chain is built from TRBV28 and TRBJ1-2; TRBD1 matches 12 bases. The germline V gene has CDR1 MDHEN and CDR2 SYDVKM. Trimming at V came to 4 bases and at J to 7 bases, leaving 10 bases not matched to a gene. The length of the CDR3 is 16 residues.

This sequence joins TRBV23-1 and TRBJ1-1; no clear D. TRBV23-1 is an ORF, with its function uncertain. V was clipped by 6 bases and J by 0 bases, with 8 bases between them. This CDR3 comprises 13 residues. CDR3 coding DNA: TGCGCCAGCAGCTTAGGAGTGAACACTGAAGCTTTCTTT. It codes for CASSLGVNTEAFF.

The chain is built from TRBV28 and TRBJ1-2; 7 bases are a match to TRBD1. CDR3 length: 13 residues. The ends lost 6 bases at V and 5 bases at J; junction bases unmatched: 6. Germline V gene sequence: CDR1 MDHEN, CDR2 SYDVKM. CDR3 region: CASSLGTAYGYTF. The CDR3 DNA follows: TGTGCCAGCAGCCTGGGGACAGCGTATGGCTACACCTTC.

CDR3 coding DNA: TGTGCCAGCAGTGAAGGGCAAAATTCACCCCTCCACTTT. It specifies CASSEGQNSPLHF. The genes are TRBV6-1 and TRBJ1-6; the D is unclear. Germline CDR1 reads MNHNS; CDR2 reads SASEGT. The ends were cut back, 1 base at V and 7 bases at J, with 5 bases in the middle. The CDR3 runs 13 residues.

The genes are TRBV11-3 and TRBJ1-4; D gene ambiguous. Per the germline V gene, CDR1 is SGHNT and CDR2 is YENEEA. Trimming stripped 4 bases from V and 8 bases from J, with 20 bases between. This CDR3 has 16 amino acids. CDR3 in DNA: TGTGCCAGCAGCTCTCCACGAACCGGATTAAGCGAAAAACTGTTTTTT. It codes for CASSSPRTGLSEKLFF.

This chain links TRBV6-8 with TRBJ1-6; D is undetermined. The CDR3 has 15 amino acids. Trimming took off 5 bases at V and 4 bases at J, with 12 bases between the two ends. Per the germline V gene, CDR1 is MNHGY and CDR2 is SAAAGT. The CDR3 region is CASSVSVEYNSPLHF. The CDR3 DNA reads as TGTGCCAGCAGTGTATCGGTCGAATATAATTCACCCCTCCACTTT.

This clone was found a few times. The junction shows a germline mismatch at one end, possibly a read error. The chain links TRBV6-8 to TRBJ2-5, with D maybe TRBD1 (5 bases). There are 12 residues in the CDR3. Germline CDR1 MNHGY, CDR2 SAAAGT. The CDR3 is CAISLTEETQYF. CDR3 DNA: TGTGCCATCAGTCTGACAGAAGAGACCCAGTACTTC.

The chain is built from TRBV6-8 and TRBJ2-2; the D is unclear. V was shortened by 7 bases and J by 4 bases, with 13 bases between the two germline ends. CDR3 length equals 14 residues. Germline CDR1 MNHGY, CDR2 SAAAGT. The CDR3 coding sequence is TGTGCCAGCACCTGGTCCCTATCCACCGGGGAGCTGTTTTTT. Protein product: CASTWSLSTGELFF.

CDR3 residues: CASSSGQGLGNTEAFF. The CDR3 DNA reads as TGTGCCAGCAGTTCGGGACAGGGTTTAGGGAACACTGAAGCTTTCTTT. This rearrangement joins TRBV6-8 to TRBJ1-1; 9 positions agree with TRBD1. Germline trimming cut 4 bases from V and 1 base from J; bases unmatched to any gene: 7. In germline, CDR1 is MNHGY, CDR2 SAAAGT. The CDR3 covers 16 residues.

The chain is built from TRBV5-1 and TRBJ2-1; TRBD1 aligns across 7 bases. The CDR3 has 14 amino acids. CDR1 is SGHRS and CDR2 is YFSETQ in the germline V gene. Trimming cost V 2 bases and J 9 bases; bases outside gene matches: 8. CDR3 in DNA: TGCGCCAGCAGCTTCGGGACCTCAGGGGGTGAGCAGTTCTTC. Its protein is CASSFGTSGGEQFF.

The CDR3 loop is CASLEQRGWLETQYF. Here the CDR3 DNA reads TGTGCCAGCCTAGAGCAGCGGGGGTGGTTAGAGACCCAGTACTTC. The genes are TRBV11-3 and TRBJ2-5, with 8 bases lining up with TRBD2. V lost 8 bases, J lost 4 bases, and 12 bases stayed unmatched. The CDR3 is made up of 15 amino acids. CDR1 is SGHNT, CDR2 YENEEA, per germline.

This rearrangement joins TRBV11-3 to TRBJ2-7; 8 bases map to TRBD1. CDR1 and CDR2 (germline): SGHNT, YENEEA. V lost 1 base and J lost 6; bases outside the gene matches: 11. The CDR3 is 16 amino acids. The CDR3 sequence: CASSLVPPTGAGEQYF. In DNA form, the CDR3 reads TGTGCCAGCAGCTTAGTCCCACCGACAGGGGCGGGCGAGCAGTACTTC.

V and J are TRBV29-1 and TRBJ2-7, with 7 nucleotides matching TRBD2. The CDR3 spans 14 residues. Germline CDR1 is SQVTM and CDR2 is ANQGSEA. J gave up 5 bases and V 4 bases, and 11 bases lay outside the gene matches. The chain's CDR3 is CSVVLGQGGDEQYF. The CDR3, as DNA: TGCAGCGTTGTATTAGGGCAGGGAGGGGACGAGCAGTACTTC.

This sequence joins TRBV28 and TRBJ2-2; perhaps TRBD1 as D (6 bases). V was clipped by 3 bases and J by 0 bases, with 8 bases between them. CDR3 length equals 15 residues. The germline CDR1 and CDR2 sequences are MDHEN and SYDVKM. In DNA form, the CDR3 reads TGTGCCAGCAGTTTTAACAGGGCGAACACCGGGGAGCTGTTTTTT. It codes for CASSFNRANTGELFF.

The rearrangement links TRBV6-8 to TRBJ1-1; no clear D gene. Germline V CDR1 and CDR2: MNHGY, SAAAGT. V shed 5 bases and J shed 3 bases, with 10 bases lying between them. CDR3 length: 13 residues. Here the CDR3 DNA reads TGTGCCAGCAGTCCTCCTGTGGACACTGAAGCTTTCTTT. It yields the protein CASSPPVDTEAFF.

This clone counts as medium-sized (0.01 to 0.1%). The V and J genes are TRBV6-8 and TRBJ2-6; the D gene is possibly TRBD2 (5 bases). Germline V gives CDR1 MNHGY, CDR2 SAAAGT. Trimming cost V 5 bases and J 0 bases, with 11 bases left between them. The CDR3 covers 16 residues. The DNA for the CDR3 is TGTGCCAGCAGTATTCGGAGGAGCTCTGGGGCCAACGTCCTGACTTTC. Protein: CASSIRRSSGANVLTF.